The present T cell receptor beta chain was sequenced within a study of tumor-infiltrating lymphocytes in primary liver carcinoma. Across the whole study: Samples gave roughly 3.5 to 7.5 million productive TCRbeta reads, similar across tissue types. Whole-study results and caveats: For tumor-adjacent and tumor-blood pairs, overlap was less than that seen for tumor region pairs.

DNA and RNA were both co-extracted from approximately 20-30 mg of bulk tissue that had not been sorted. Patients' primary liver carcinoma was surgically resected. Note on this clonotype: Its antigen is not known. This could be a read error, since a much larger clone is one nucleotide away.

The V gene's germline CDR1 is MNHEY and CDR2 SVGEGT. The CDR3 runs to 13 residues. A primer matching the constant region was used to make TCR beta cDNA from around 460 ng of total RNA. Employing slightly modified ARM-PCR, three nested multiplex PCR rounds were run, and these gave rise to the TCR beta libraries. The two initial PCR rounds, around 11 cycles each, used TRBV1-TRBV30 forward and C-beta reverse primers. TCRdb re-called the multiplex PCR reads through MiXCR, storing one row per CDR3 protein. This sample has fewer than 75,000 distinct CDR3 sequences, with about 71% found just once. The chain has TRBV6-2 or TRBV6-3 and TRBJ2-5; D is ambiguous. The sequence derives from a man in his forties with primary liver carcinoma and hepatitis B virus infection. Sequences were obtained from liver tumor tissue from sampling region 4. Subset: tumor region T4, right-lateral pole. The CDR3 sequence: CASNWARRETRYF. CDR3 in DNA: TGTGCCAGCAATTGGGCCCGAAGAGAGACCCGGTACTTC.